This passage covers 9 T cell receptor beta chains from one sample sequenced in a study of blood T cell repertoires in COVID-19. Profiled with immunoSEQ multiplex PCR; TCRdb holds only in-frame clones, not every one. The sample holds some 180,000 clones, around 89% seen once. The source material was peripheral blood. These receptors were collected from a man aged 45-60 years who had recovered from COVID-19.

The chain joins TRBV7-8 to TRBJ1-1; tentative D call: TRBD1 (6 bases). Germline CDR1 SGHVS, CDR2 FQNEAQ. The ends were cut back, 6 bases at V and 0 bases at J, with 17 bases in the middle. This CDR3 region has 16 residues. CDR3 sequence: CASRAAVGAMNTEAFF. CDR3 sequence (DNA): TGTGCCAGCAGGGCCGCAGTGGGGGCGATGAACACTGAAGCTTTCTTT.

The CDR3 reads CASSLSLNSGNTIYF. CDR3 DNA: TGCGCCAGCAGCTTGTCTCTAAACTCTGGAAACACCATATATTTT. The V call is TRBV5-1, the J call TRBJ1-3, with D unresolved. The V end lost 1 base, the J end lost 0 bases, and 8 bases lay between the germline ends. Germline CDR1 and CDR2: SGHRS and YFSETQ. CDR3 length equals 15 residues.

The CDR3 is CASSQGDGINYGYTF. CDR3 in DNA: TGTGCCAGCAGCCAAGGAGACGGGATTAACTATGGCTACACCTTC. This chain uses TRBV3-1 (or the pseudogene TRBV3-2) with TRBJ1-2; D not certain. There are 15 residues in the CDR3. V was trimmed by 1 base and J by 1 base, leaving 10 bases between them. Germline V gene data show CDR1 as LGHDT and CDR2 as YNNKEL (reference sequence).

The V call is TRBV27, the J call TRBJ1-2; 7 bases align to TRBD1. With 5 bases clipped from V and 0 bases from J, the junction kept 3 bases outside the gene matches. The CDR3 is 14 residues long. CDR1 and CDR2 (germline): MNHEY, SMNVEV (reference sequence). CDR3 amino acids: CASSPGQPNYGYTF. CDR3 DNA sequence: TGTGCCAGCAGTCCGGGACAGCCTAACTATGGCTACACCTTC.

This chain connects TRBV28 to TRBJ2-2; TRBD2 is a possible D gene (7 bases). The germline gives CDR1 MDHEN, CDR2 SYDVKM. The CDR3 length is 12 residues. The V end lost 10 bases, the J end lost 7 bases, and 13 bases lay between the germline ends. The CDR3 bases are TGTGCCATCTCGGGGGGCCGCGGGGAGCTGTTTTTT. Translation: CAISGGRGELFF. Full variable domain (outside the CDR3, taken from reference TRBV28 and TRBJ2-2): DVKVTQSSRYLVKRTGEKVFLECVQDMDHENMFWYRQDPGLGLRLIYFSYDVKMKEKGDIPEGYSVSREKKERFSLILESASTNQTSMYLCAISGGRGELFFGEGSRLTVL.

This clone has just a few counts. The chain uses TRBV27 and TRBJ1-1; 7 bases align to TRBD1. The CDR3 extends over 14 amino acids. The trim removed 4 bases at V and 2 bases at J, leaving 4 bases unmatched. Germline lookup yields CDR1 MNHEY and CDR2 SMNVEV (reference sequence). CDR3 DNA: TGTGCCAGCAGTTCACGGACAGGTAACACTGAAGCTTTCTTT. This translates into CASSSRTGNTEAFF.

The rearrangement links TRBV7-2 to TRBJ1-1; D is perhaps TRBD1 (5 bases). The CDR3 spans 15 residues. Trimming shortened V by 1 base and J by 4 bases, and 13 bases separated the two germline ends. The germline CDR1 and CDR2 sequences are SGHTA and FQGNSA. The CDR3, as DNA: TGTGCCAGCAGCTTAGAGGCGGGGCGGGCCACTGAAGCTTTCTTT. The encoded protein is CASSLEAGRATEAFF.

The V call is TRBV20-1, the J call TRBJ1-1; D is uncertain. V shed 6 bases and J shed 11 bases, with 16 bases lying between them. Per the germline V gene, CDR1 is DFQATT and CDR2 is SNEGSKA (reference sequence). The CDR3 contains 11 residues. The CDR3 spells CSAPGGVRAFF. CDR3 bases: TGCAGTGCACCGGGCGGGGTGAGGGCTTTCTTT.

A few counts support this clone. The rearrangement uses TRBV19 and TRBJ1-5; D ambiguous. Per the germline V gene, CDR1 is LNHDA and CDR2 is SQIVND (reference sequence). V lost 5 bases and J 0 bases, leaving 14 bases between the germline ends. This CDR3 contains 16 residues. CDR3 in DNA: TGTGCCAGTAGTTCGAACGGGGTAACTAGCAATCAGCCCCAGCATTTT. It encodes CASSSNGVTSNQPQHF. The complete variable domain, with remaining parts taken from reference TRBV19 and TRBJ1-5, reads DGGITQSPKYLFRKEGQNVTLSCEQNLNHDAMYWYRQDPGQGLRLIYYSQIVNDFQKGDIAEGYSVSREKKESFPLTVTSAQKNPTAFYLCASSSNGVTSNQPQHFGDGTRLSIL.